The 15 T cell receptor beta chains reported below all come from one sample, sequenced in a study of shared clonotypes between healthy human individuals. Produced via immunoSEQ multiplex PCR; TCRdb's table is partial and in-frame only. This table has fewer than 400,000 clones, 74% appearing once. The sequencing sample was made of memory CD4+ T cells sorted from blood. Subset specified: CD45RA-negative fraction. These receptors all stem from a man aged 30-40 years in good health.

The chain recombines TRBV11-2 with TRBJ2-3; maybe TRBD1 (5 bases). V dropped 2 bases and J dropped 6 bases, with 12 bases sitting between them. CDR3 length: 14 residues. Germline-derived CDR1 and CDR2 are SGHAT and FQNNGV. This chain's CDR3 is CASSLPQGGDTQYF. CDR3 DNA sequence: TGTGCCAGCAGCTTACCTCAGGGTGGGGATACGCAGTATTTT.

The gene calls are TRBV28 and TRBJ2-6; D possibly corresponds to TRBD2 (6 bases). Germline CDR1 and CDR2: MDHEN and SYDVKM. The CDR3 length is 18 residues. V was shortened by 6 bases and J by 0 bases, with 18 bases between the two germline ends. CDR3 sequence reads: CASSPGLAPDSGANVLTF. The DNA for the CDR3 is TGTGCCAGCAGCCCGGGGCTAGCGCCTGACTCTGGGGCCAACGTCCTGACTTTC.

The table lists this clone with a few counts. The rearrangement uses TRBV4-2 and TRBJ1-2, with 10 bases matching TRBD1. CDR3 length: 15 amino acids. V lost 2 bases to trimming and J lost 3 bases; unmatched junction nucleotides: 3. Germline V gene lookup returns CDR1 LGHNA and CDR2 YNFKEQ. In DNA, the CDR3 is TGTGCCAGCAGCCAAACCGGGACAGGGGACTATGGCTACACCTTC. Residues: CASSQTGTGDYGYTF.

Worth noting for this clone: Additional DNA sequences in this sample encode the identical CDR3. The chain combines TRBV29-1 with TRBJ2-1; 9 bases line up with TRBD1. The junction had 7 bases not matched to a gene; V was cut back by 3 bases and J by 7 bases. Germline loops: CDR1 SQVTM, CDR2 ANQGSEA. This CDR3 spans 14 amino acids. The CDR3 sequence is CSVEGGQGANEQFF. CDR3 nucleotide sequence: TGCAGCGTTGAGGGGGGACAGGGTGCTAATGAGCAGTTCTTC.

The CDR3 DNA is TGTGCCAGCAGTTCCGGGCTGAGCCTAGCGGGAGTCCACGAGCAGTACTTC. Residues: CASSSGLSLAGVHEQYF. The V gene is TRBV7-9, the J gene TRBJ2-7, with 10 bases identical to TRBD2. CDR1 is SEHNR, CDR2 FQNEAQ, per germline (reference sequence). V lost 6 bases to trimming and J lost 5 bases; unmatched junction nucleotides: 16. The CDR3 totals 17 residues.

In DNA form, the CDR3 reads TGTGCCTGGAGTGTTGCGTCTGTGGGCAATCAGCCCCAGCATTTT. Protein: CAWSVASVGNQPQHF. This chain uses TRBV30 with TRBJ1-5; D not resolved. CDR1 GTSNPN and CDR2 SVGIG come from the germline V gene (reference sequence). The CDR3 loop spans 15 amino acids. Trimming left V 0 bases short and J 2 bases short, with 11 bases between.

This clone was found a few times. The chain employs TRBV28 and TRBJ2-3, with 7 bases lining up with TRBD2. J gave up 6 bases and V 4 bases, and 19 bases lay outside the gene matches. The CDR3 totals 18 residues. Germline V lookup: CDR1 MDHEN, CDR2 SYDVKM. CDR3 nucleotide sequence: TGTGCCAGCAGTTCCCCTGGGGCGGGAGTAGATGATGTTGATACGCAGTATTTT. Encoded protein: CASSSPGAGVDDVDTQYF. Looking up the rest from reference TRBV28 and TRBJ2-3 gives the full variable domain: DVKVTQSSRYLVKRTGEKVFLECVQDMDHENMFWYRQDPGLGLRLIYFSYDVKMKEKGDIPEGYSVSREKKERFSLILESASTNQTSMYLCASSSPGAGVDDVDTQYFGPGTRLTVL.

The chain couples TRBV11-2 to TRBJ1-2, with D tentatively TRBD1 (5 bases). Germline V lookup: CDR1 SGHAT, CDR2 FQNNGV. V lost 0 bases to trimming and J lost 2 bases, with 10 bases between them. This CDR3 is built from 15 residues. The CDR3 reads CASSLDPGRNYGYTF. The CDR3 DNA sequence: TGTGCCAGCAGCTTAGATCCAGGGCGGAACTATGGCTACACCTTC.

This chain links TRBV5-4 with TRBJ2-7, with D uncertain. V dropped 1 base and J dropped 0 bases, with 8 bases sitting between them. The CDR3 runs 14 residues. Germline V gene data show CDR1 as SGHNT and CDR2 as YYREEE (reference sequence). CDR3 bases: TGTGCCAGCAGCTTGAGCCAGGCCTCCTACGAGCAGTACTTC. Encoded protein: CASSLSQASYEQYF.

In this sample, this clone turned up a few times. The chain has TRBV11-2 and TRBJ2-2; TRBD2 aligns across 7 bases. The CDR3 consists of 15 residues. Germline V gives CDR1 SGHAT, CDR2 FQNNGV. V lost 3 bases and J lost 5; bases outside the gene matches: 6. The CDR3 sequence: CASSLGWRETGELFF. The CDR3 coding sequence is TGTGCCAGCAGCTTGGGCTGGCGGGAGACCGGGGAGCTGTTTTTT. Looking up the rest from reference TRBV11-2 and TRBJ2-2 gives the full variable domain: EAGVAQSPRYKIIEKRQSVAFWCNPISGHATLYWYQQILGQGPKLLIQFQNNGVVDDSQLPKDRFSAERLKGVDSTLKIQPAKLEDSAVYLCASSLGWRETGELFFGEGSRLTVL.

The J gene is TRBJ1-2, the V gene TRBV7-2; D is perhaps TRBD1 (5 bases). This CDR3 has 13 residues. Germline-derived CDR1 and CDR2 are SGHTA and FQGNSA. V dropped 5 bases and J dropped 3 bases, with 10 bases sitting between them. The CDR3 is CASSPQVDYGYTF. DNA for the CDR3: TGTGCCAGCAGCCCACAGGTTGACTATGGCTACACCTTC.

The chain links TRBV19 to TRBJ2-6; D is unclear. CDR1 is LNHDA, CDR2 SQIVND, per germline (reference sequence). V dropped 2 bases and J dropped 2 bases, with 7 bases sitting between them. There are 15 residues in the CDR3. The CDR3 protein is CASSITTPGANVLTF. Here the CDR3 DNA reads TGTGCCAGTAGTATAACGACCCCTGGGGCCAACGTCCTGACTTTC. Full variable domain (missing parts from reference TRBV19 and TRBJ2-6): DGGITQSPKYLFRKEGQNVTLSCEQNLNHDAMYWYRQDPGQGLRLIYYSQIVNDFQKGDIAEGYSVSREKKESFPLTVTSAQKNPTAFYLCASSITTPGANVLTFGAGSRLTVL.

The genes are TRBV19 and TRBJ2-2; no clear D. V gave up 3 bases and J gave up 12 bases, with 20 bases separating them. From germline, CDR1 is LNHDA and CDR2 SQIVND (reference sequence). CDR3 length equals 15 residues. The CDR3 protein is CASSIPRGSTSKLFF. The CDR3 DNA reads TGTGCCAGTAGTATCCCGCGTGGGTCTACCTCGAAGCTGTTTTTT.

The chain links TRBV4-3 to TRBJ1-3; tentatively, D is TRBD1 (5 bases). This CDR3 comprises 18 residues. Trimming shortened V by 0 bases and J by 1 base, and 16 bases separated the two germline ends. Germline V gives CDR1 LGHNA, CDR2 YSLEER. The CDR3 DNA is TGCGCCAGCAGCCAAGAGGGCTTCGCAGGGTCATCTGGAAACACCATATATTTT. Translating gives CASSQEGFAGSSGNTIYF.

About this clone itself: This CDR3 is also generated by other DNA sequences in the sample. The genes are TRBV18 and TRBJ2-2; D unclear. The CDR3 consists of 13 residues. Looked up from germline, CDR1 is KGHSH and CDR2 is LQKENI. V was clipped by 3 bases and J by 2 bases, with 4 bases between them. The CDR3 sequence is CASSPPNTGELFF. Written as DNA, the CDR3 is TGTGCCAGCTCACCCCCAAACACCGGGGAGCTGTTTTTT.